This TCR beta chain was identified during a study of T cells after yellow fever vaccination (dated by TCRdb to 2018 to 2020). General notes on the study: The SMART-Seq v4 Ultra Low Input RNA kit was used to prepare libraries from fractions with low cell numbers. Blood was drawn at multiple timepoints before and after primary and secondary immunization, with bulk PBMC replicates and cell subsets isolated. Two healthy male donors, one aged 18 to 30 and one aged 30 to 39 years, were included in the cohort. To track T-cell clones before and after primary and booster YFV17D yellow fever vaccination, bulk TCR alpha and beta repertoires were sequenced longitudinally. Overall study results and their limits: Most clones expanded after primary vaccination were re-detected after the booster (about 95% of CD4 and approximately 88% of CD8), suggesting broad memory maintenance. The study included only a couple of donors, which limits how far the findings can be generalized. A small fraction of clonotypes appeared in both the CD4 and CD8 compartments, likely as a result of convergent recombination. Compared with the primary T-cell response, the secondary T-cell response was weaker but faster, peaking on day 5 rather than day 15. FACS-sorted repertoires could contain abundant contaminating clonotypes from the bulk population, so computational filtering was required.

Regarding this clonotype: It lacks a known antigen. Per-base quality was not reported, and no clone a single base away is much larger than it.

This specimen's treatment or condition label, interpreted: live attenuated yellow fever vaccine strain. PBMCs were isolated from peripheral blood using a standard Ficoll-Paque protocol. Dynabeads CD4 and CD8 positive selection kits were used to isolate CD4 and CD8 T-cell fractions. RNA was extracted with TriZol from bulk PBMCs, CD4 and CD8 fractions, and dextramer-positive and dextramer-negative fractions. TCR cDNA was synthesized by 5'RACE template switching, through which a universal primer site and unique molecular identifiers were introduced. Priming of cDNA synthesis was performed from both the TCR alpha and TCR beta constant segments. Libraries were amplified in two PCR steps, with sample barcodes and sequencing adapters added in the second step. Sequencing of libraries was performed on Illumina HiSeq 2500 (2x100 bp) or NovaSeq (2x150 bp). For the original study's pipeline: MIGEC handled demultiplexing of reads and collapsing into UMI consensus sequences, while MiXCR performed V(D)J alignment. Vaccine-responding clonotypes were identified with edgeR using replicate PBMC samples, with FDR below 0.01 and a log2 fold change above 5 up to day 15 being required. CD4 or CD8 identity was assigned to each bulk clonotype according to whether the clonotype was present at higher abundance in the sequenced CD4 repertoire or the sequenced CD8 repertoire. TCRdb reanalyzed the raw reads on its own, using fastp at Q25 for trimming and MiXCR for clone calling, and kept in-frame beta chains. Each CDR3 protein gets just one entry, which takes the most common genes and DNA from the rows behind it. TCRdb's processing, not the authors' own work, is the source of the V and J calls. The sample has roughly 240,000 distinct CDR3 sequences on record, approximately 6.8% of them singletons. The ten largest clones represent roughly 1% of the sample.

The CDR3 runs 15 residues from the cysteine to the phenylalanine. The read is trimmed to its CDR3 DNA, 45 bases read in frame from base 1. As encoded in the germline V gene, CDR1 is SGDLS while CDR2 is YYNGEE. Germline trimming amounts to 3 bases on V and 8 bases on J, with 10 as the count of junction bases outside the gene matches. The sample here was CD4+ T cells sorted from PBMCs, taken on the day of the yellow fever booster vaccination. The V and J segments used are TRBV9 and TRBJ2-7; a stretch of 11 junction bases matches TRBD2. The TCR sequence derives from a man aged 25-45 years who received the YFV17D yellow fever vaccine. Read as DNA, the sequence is TGTGCCAGCAGCGCCCTAGCGGGAGGCCCTTCTCAGCAGTACTTC. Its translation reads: CASSALAGGPSQQYF.